This record looks at one T cell receptor beta chain sequence and its context. Its antigen is not identified. Sequencing was preceded by expansion of antigen-specific CD4+ T cells with viral peptide pools in the ViraFEST assay. Culture proceeded for 9 to 11 days, and CD4+ T cells were then isolated. This CDR3 has 15 amino acids. Germline values: CDR1 KGHSH, CDR2 LQKENI. The V gene end was trimmed by 5 bases and the J gene end by 4 bases; junction bases not matched to a gene: 7. This table comes from immunoSEQ multiplex PCR, and its TCRdb copy is limited to in-frame clones, with some not included. The repertoire holds tens of thousands of clones, with 80% as singletons. This sample stems from a study of vaccination effects on CD4 cells after COVID-19.

The sequencing used CD4+ T cells from PBMCs cultured with HCoV-229E spike peptides, collected before COVID-19 vaccination. The J gene is TRBJ1-2, the V gene TRBV18; TRBD1 agrees at 10 bases. The receptor's source is a human donor who received a COVID-19 vaccine. CDR3 nucleotide sequence: TGTGCCAGCTCAGCACGACAGGGGGCCTTCTATGGCTACACCTTC. Amino acids: CASSARQGAFYGYTF.